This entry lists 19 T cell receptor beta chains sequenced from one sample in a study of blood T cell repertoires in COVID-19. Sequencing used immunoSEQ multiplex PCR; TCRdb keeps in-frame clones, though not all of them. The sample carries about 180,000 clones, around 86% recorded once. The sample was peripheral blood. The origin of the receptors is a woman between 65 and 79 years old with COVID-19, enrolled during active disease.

Written as DNA, the CDR3 is TGCAGCGTGGAACAGGGGGTTGGTCAGCCCCAGCATTTT. It translates to CSVEQGVGQPQHF. The chain has TRBV29-1 and TRBJ1-5, with 8 positions matching TRBD1. Germline lookup yields CDR1 SQVTM and CDR2 ANQGSEA. Trimming cost V 6 bases and J 6 bases; bases outside gene matches: 7. This CDR3 region has 13 residues.

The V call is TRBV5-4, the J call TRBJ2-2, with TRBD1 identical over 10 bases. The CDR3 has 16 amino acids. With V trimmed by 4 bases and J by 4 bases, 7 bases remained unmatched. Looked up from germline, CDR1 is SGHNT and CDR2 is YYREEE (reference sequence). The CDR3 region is CASSLRGQGTTGELFF. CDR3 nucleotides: TGTGCCAGCAGCCTCCGGGGACAGGGGACCACCGGGGAGCTGTTTTTT.

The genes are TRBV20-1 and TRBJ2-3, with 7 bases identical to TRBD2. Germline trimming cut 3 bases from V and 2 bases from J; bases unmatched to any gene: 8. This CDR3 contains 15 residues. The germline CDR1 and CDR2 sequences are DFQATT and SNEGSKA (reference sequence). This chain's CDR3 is CSASMSGTTTDTQYF. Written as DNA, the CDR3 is TGCAGTGCTAGTATGAGCGGGACTACCACAGATACGCAGTATTTT.

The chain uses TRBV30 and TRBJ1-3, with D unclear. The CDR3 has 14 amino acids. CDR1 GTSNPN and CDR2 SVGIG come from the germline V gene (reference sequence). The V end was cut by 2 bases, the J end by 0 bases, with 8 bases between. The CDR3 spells CAWSPTSSGNTIYF. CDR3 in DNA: TGTGCCTGGAGTCCCACCAGCTCTGGAAACACCATATATTTT.

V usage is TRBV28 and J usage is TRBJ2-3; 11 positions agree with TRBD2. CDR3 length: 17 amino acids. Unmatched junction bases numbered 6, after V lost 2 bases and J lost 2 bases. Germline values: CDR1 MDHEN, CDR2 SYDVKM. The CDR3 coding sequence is TGTGCCAGCAGTTTAGGGGGGACTAGCGGAATCACAGATACGCAGTATTTT. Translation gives CASSLGGTSGITDTQYF.

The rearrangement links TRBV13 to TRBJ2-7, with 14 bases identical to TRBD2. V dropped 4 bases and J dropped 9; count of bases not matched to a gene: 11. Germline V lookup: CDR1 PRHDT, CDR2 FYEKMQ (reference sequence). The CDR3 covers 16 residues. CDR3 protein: CASSSLAGLAGGRQYF. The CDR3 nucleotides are TGTGCCAGCAGCTCCCTCGCTGGACTAGCGGGAGGTCGGCAGTACTTC.

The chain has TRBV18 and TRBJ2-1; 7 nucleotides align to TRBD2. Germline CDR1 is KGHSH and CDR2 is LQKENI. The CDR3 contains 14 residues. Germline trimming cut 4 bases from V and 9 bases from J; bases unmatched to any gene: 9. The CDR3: CASSLPGGSGEQFF. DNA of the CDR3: TGTGCCAGCTCACTCCCGGGAGGATCCGGTGAGCAGTTCTTC.

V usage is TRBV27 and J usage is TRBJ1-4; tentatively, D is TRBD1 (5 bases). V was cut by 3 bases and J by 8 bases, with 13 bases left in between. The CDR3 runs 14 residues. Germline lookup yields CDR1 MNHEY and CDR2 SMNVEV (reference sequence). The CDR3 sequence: CASSLGQGHEKLFF. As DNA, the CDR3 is TGTGCCAGCAGTTTGGGCCAGGGCCACGAAAAACTGTTTTTT.

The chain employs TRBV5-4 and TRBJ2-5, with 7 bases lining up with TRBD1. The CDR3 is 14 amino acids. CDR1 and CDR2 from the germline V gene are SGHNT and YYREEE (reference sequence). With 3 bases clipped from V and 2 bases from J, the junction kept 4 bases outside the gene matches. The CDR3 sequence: CASSSGQLQETQYF. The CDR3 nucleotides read TGTGCCAGCAGCTCGGGACAGCTACAAGAGACCCAGTACTTC.

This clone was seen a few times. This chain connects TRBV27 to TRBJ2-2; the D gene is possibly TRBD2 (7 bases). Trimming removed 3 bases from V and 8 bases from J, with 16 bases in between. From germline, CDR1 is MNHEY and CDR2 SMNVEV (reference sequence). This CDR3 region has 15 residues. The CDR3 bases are TGTGCCAGCAGTTTCGGGGGGCTTAAGATAGGGGAGCTGTTTTTT. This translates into CASSFGGLKIGELFF.

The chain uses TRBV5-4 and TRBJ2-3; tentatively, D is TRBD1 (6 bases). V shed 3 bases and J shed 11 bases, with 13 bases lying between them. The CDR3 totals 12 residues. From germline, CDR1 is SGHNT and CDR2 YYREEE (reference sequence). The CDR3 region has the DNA TGTGCCAGCAGCTCCACGACAGGACGGCAGTATTTT. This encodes CASSSTTGRQYF.

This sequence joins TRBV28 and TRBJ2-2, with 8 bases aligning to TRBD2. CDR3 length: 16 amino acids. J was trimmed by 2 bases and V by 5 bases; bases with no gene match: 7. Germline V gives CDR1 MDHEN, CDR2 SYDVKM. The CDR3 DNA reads TGTGCCAGCAGTCGCACCGGGACTAGAAACACCGGGGAGCTGTTTTTT. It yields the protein CASSRTGTRNTGELFF. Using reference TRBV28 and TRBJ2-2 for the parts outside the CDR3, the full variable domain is DVKVTQSSRYLVKRTGEKVFLECVQDMDHENMFWYRQDPGLGLRLIYFSYDVKMKEKGDIPEGYSVSREKKERFSLILESASTNQTSMYLCASSRTGTRNTGELFFGEGSRLTVL.

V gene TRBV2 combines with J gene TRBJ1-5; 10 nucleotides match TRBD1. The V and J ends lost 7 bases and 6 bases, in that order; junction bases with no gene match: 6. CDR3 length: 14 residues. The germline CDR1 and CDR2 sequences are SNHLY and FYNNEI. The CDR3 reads CASNPGQGTQPQHF. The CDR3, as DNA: TGTGCCAGCAACCCGGGACAGGGGACTCAGCCCCAGCATTTT. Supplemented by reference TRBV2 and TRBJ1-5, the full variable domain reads EPEVTQTPSHQVTQMGQEVILRCVPISNHLYFYWYRQILGQKVEFLVSFYNNEISEKSEIFDDQFSVERPDGSNFTLKIRSTKLEDSAMYFCASNPGQGTQPQHFGDGTRLSIL.

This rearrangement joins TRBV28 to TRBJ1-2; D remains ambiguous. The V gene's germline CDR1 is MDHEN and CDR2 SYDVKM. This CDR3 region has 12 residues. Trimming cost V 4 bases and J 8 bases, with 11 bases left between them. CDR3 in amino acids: CASSSPYSGYTF. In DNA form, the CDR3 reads TGTGCCAGCAGTTCCCCTTATAGCGGCTACACCTTC.

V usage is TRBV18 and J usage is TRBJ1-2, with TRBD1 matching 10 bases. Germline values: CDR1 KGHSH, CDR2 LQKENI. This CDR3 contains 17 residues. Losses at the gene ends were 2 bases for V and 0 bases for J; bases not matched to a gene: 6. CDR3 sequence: CASSPLTGTGANYGYTF. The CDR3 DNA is TGTGCCAGCTCACCATTGACTGGGACAGGGGCTAACTATGGCTACACCTTC.

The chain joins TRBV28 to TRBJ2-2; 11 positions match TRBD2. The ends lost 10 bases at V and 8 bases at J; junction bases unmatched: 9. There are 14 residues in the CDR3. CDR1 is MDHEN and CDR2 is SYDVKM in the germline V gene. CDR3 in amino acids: CATVRSSGRGELFF. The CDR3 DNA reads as TGTGCCACGGTTCGGTCTAGCGGGAGGGGGGAGCTGTTTTTT. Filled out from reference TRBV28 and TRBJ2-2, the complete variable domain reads DVKVTQSSRYLVKRTGEKVFLECVQDMDHENMFWYRQDPGLGLRLIYFSYDVKMKEKGDIPEGYSVSREKKERFSLILESASTNQTSMYLCATVRSSGRGELFFGEGSRLTVL.

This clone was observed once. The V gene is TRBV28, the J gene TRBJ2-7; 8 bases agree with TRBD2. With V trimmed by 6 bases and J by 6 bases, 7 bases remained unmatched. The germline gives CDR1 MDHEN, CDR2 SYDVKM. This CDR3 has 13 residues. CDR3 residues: CASSLDGRAEQYF. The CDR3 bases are TGTGCCAGCAGCTTAGACGGGAGGGCCGAGCAGTACTTC.

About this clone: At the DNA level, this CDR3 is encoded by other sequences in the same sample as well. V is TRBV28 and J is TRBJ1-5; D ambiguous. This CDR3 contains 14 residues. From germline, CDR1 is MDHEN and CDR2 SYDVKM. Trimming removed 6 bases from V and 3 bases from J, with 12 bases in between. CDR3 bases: TGTGCCAGCAGGCAAACAGCTCCCAATCAGCCCCAGCATTTT. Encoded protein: CASRQTAPNQPQHF.

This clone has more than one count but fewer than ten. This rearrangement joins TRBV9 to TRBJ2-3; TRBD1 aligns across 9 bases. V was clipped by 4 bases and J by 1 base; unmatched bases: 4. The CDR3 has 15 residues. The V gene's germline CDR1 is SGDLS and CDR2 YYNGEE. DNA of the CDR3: TGTGCCAGCAGCTCCCGGGACAGGGGCACAGATACGCAGTATTTT. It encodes CASSSRDRGTDTQYF.